This TCR beta chain was identified during a study of response to subunit inactivated influenza vaccine. Study-level points and caveats: Seasonal influenza vaccination, on each occasion, was suggested by the authors to recruit few new T cells.

TCRdb analysed the RT-PCR reads with MiXCR anew, one entry per CDR3 protein. Of roughly 570,000 distinct CDR3 sequences in the sample, 14% are singletons; the top ten hold over 8.5%. For this clonotype: Its antigen is not known.

With V trimmed by 5 bases and J by 8 bases, 21 bases remained unmatched. Germline CDR1 and CDR2: DFQATT and SNEGSKA (reference sequence). The CDR3 loop spans 18 amino acids. The sample in question was PBMCs from blood, obtained 12 days after vaccination. This TCR came from a man aged 45-65 years who received an inactivated influenza vaccine. V is TRBV20-1 and J is TRBJ2-1; 10 positions agree with TRBD1. Here the CDR3 reads CSAGGTGDGVSSPDEQFF. The CDR3 coding sequence is TGCAGTGCTGGGGGGACAGGGGACGGCGTCTCTTCCCCGGATGAGCAGTTCTTC.